In this sample, the clone carrying this T cell receptor (beta chain) turned up a few times. The antigen is undetermined. Using its own MiXCR run on the reads, TCRdb lists one record per CDR3 protein. The data hold some 150,000 distinct CDR3 sequences, with over 25% observed a single time. The V gene's germline CDR1 is SGHVS and CDR2 FQNEAQ. The CDR3 consists of 17 residues. Trimming took 0 bases from V and 0 from J, leaving 12 bases between them. This specimen belongs to a study of T cell repertoires in cytomegalovirus infection. About the research overall: Recently identified HLA-C-restricted CMV epitopes and well-studied HLA-B-restricted CMV epitopes were used by the study. Carrying CMV and the relevant HLA type showed in public TCR beta signatures. Study-wide findings and caveats: HLA-C-restricted CMV-specific TCR beta clonotypes were dominant in the ex vivo response.

The receptor was derived from a human donor in good health (CMV status not recorded). Some clones in this sample may be carry-over from other donors' samples. The input for sequencing was CD8+ T cells from cultured PBMCs, taken from culture after CMV antigen stimulation. The genes are TRBV7-8 and TRBJ1-3, with no clear D. The CDR3, as DNA: TGTGCCAGCAGCTTAGCGGGAATAGAGAGCTCTGGAAACACCATATATTTT. Protein: CASSLAGIESSGNTIYF.